One sample yielded the 9 T cell receptor beta chains listed below, sequenced in a study of control samples from healthy donors and cancer patients. Method: immunoSEQ multiplex PCR; TCRdb's copy keeps in-frame clones and lacks some. The table shows about 89,000 clones, with 86% occurring only once. The sequenced sample consisted of blood. These receptors were obtained from a man aged 25-45 years in good health.

This clone came up a few times. The chain joins TRBV7-9 to TRBJ2-2; D may be TRBD1 or TRBD2 (5 bases each). Germline V gives CDR1 SEHNR, CDR2 FQNEAQ (reference sequence). CDR3 length: 19 residues. V was trimmed by 4 bases and J by 6 bases, leaving 27 bases between them. CDR3 loop: CASSSEIAPGPRSAGELFF. For the CDR3, the DNA is TGTGCCAGCAGCTCAGAGATAGCCCCGGGACCCAGATCGGCCGGGGAGCTGTTTTTT.

The chain recombines TRBV6-1 with TRBJ1-2; D remains ambiguous. V was cut by 1 base and J by 8 bases, with 11 bases left in between. CDR1 and CDR2 from the germline V gene are MNHNS and SASEGT. The CDR3 contains 13 residues. CDR3 in amino acids: CASSEDRGSGYTF. The CDR3 coding sequence is TGTGCCAGCAGTGAAGATCGGGGTTCCGGCTACACCTTC.

V and J are TRBV7-9 and TRBJ1-2; 8 positions match TRBD1. V lost 4 bases and J lost 8; bases outside the gene matches: 6. The V gene's germline CDR1 is SEHNR and CDR2 FQNEAQ (reference sequence). This CDR3 spans 13 amino acids. CDR3 in DNA: TGTGCCAGCAGCTCACAGGGGGAAGGCGGCTACACCTTC. Its protein is CASSSQGEGGYTF.

The V call is TRBV19, the J call TRBJ2-6; TRBD1 aligns across 8 bases. The V and J ends lost 3 bases and 2 bases, in that order; junction bases with no gene match: 3. Per the germline V gene, CDR1 is LNHDA and CDR2 is SQIVND (reference sequence). The CDR3 is 16 residues long. CDR3 amino acids: CASSIQGAPGANVLTF. The CDR3 region has the DNA TGTGCCAGTAGTATTCAGGGGGCACCTGGGGCCAACGTCCTGACTTTC.

This chain connects TRBV24-1 to TRBJ1-2; 11 positions match TRBD1. The junction had 3 bases not matched to a gene; V was cut back by 9 bases and J by 7 bases. The germline V gene encodes CDR1 KGHDR and CDR2 SFDVKD. The CDR3 is 12 amino acids. CDR3 sequence reads: CATGGQGGGYTF. In DNA form, the CDR3 reads TGTGCCACCGGGGGACAGGGGGGTGGCTACACCTTC.

The V call is TRBV27, the J call TRBJ1-4, with 7 nucleotides matching TRBD1. The trim removed 5 bases at V and 5 bases at J, leaving 8 bases unmatched. The V gene's germline CDR1 is MNHEY and CDR2 SMNVEV (reference sequence). This CDR3 region has 15 residues. The CDR3 DNA reads TGTGCCAGCAGTCCCCGACAGGGTAGGAATGAAAAACTGTTTTTT. As protein: CASSPRQGRNEKLFF. Variable domain in full (rest from reference TRBV27 and TRBJ1-4): EAQVTQNPRYLITVTGKKLTVTCSQNMNHEYMSWYRQDPGLGLRQIYYSMNVEVTDKGDVPEGYKVSRKEKRNFPLILESPSPNQTSLYFCASSPRQGRNEKLFFGSGTQLSVL.

The V call is TRBV27, the J call TRBJ2-1; D is ambiguous. Trimming pared 3 bases from V and 7 bases from J, leaving 4 bases between. The CDR3 runs 11 residues. Germline values: CDR1 MNHEY, CDR2 SMNVEV (reference sequence). This CDR3 reads CASSFLNEQFF. CDR3 sequence (DNA): TGTGCCAGCAGTTTTCTTAATGAGCAGTTCTTC.

The J gene is TRBJ1-2, the V gene TRBV7-2; tentatively, D is TRBD1 (5 bases). This CDR3 spans 13 amino acids. V lost 6 bases and J lost 2, with 10 bases in between. The V gene's germline CDR1 is SGHTA and CDR2 FQGNSA. The CDR3 reads CASRGRENYGYTF. CDR3 in DNA: TGTGCCAGCAGAGGCAGGGAGAACTATGGCTACACCTTC.

This rearrangement joins TRBV5-1 to TRBJ2-1; 7 positions agree with TRBD1. Germline loops: CDR1 SGHRS, CDR2 YFSETQ. The V segment lost 4 bases and the J segment 0 bases; nucleotides outside the gene matches: 4. This CDR3 region has 15 residues. This CDR3 reads CASSTTGSSYNEQFF. The DNA of the CDR3 is TGCGCCAGCAGCACGACAGGGAGCTCCTACAATGAGCAGTTCTTC.